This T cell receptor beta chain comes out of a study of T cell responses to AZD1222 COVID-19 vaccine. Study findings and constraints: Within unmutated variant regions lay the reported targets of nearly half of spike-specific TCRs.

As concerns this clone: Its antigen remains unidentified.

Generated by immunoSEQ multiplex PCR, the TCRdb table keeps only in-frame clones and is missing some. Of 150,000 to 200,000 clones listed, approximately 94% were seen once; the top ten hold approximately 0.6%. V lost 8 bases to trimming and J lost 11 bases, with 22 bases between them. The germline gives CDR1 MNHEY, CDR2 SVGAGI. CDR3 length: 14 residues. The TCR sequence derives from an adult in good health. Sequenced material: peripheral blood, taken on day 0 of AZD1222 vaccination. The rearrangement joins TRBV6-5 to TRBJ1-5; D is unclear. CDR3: CASGVGGESEAQHF. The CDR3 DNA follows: TGTGCCAGCGGGGTAGGAGGAGAGAGTGAAGCCCAGCATTTT.